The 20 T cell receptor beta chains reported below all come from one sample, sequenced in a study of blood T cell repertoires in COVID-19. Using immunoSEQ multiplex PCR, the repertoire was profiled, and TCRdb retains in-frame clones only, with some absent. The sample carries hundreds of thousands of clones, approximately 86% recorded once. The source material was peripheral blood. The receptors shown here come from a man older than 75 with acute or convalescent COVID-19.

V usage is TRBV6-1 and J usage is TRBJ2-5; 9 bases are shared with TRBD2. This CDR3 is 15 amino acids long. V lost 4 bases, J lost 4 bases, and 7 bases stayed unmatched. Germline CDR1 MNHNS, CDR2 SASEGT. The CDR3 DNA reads TGTGCCAGCAGTGTAGGGGCTAGCGGGGTAGAGACCCAGTACTTC. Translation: CASSVGASGVETQYF.

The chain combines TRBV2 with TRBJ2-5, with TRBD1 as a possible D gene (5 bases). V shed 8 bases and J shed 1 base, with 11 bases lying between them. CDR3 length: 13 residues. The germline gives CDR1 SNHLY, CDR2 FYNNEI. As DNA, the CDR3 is TGTGCCAGCCGACCGGACATCCAAGAGACCCAGTACTTC. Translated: CASRPDIQETQYF. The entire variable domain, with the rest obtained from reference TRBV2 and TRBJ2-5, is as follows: EPEVTQTPSHQVTQMGQEVILRCVPISNHLYFYWYRQILGQKVEFLVSFYNNEISEKSEIFDDQFSVERPDGSNFTLKIRSTKLEDSAMYFCASRPDIQETQYFGPGTRLLVL.

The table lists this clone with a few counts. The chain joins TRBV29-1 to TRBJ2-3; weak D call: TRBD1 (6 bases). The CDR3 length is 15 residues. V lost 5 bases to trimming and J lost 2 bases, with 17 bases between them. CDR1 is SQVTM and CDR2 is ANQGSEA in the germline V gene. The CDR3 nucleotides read TGCAGCGTTCCGGACAGACGCCCTTTCACAGATACGCAGTATTTT. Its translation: CSVPDRRPFTDTQYF.

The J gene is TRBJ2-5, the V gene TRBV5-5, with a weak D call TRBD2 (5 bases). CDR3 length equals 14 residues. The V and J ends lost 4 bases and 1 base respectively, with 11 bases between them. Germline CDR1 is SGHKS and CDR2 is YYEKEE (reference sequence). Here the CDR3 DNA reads TGTGCCAGCAGCCCCCCCGGGGTCCAAGAGACCCAGTACTTC. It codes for CASSPPGVQETQYF.

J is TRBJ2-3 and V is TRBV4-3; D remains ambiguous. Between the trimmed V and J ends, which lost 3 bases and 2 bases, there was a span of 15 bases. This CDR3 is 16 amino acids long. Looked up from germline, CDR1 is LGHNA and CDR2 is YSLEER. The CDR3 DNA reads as TGCGCCAGCAGCCATTCCCTTCTAGAGAACACAGATACGCAGTATTTT. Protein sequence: CASSHSLLENTDTQYF.

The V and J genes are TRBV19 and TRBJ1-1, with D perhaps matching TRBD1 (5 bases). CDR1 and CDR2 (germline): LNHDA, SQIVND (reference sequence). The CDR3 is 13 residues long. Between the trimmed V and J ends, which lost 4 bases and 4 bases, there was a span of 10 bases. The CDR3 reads CASSTSGFTEAFF. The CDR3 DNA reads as TGTGCCAGTAGTACCTCAGGGTTCACTGAAGCTTTCTTT.

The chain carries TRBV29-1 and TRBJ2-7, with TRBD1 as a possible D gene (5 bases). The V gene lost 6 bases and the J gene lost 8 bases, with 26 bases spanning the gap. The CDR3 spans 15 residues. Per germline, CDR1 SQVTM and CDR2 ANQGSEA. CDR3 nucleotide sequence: TGCAGCGTCTCAACCCATCTAGACAGTGAATCTAAGCAGTACTTC. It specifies CSVSTHLDSESKQYF.

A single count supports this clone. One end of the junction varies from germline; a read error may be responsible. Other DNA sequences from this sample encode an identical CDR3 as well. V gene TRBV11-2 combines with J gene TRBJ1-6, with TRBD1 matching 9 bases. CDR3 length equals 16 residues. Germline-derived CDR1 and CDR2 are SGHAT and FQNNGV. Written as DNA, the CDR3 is TGCGCCAGCAGCGAGAGGGGACAGGGCGGTAATTCACCCCTCCACTTT. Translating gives CASSERGQGGNSPLHF.

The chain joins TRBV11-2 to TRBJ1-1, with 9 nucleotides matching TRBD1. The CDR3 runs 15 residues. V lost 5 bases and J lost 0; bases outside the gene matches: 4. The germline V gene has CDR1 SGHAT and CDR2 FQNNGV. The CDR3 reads CASSTRTGVNTEAFF. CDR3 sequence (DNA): TGTGCCAGCAGCACGCGGACAGGGGTGAACACTGAAGCTTTCTTT.

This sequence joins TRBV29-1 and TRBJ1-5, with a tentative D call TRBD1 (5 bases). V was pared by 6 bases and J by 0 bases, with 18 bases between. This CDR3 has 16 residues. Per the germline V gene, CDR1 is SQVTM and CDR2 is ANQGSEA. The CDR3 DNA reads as TGCAGCGTCCTAAGGGGAGGCCAGATTAGCAATCAGCCCCAGCATTTT. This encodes CSVLRGGQISNQPQHF.

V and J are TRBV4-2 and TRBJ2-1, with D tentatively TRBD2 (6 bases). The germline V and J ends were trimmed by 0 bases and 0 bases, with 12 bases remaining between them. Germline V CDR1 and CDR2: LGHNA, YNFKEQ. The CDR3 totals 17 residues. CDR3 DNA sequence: TGTGCCAGCAGCCAAGAGGAGGGACTCCACTCCTACAATGAGCAGTTCTTC. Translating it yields CASSQEEGLHSYNEQFF.

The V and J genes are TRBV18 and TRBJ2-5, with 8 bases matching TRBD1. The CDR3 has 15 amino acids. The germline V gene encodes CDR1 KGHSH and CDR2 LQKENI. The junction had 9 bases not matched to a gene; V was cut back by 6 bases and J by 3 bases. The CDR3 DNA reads TGTGCCAGCTCGGCTCGGACAGGGTCGGAAGAGACCCAGTACTTC. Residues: CASSARTGSEETQYF. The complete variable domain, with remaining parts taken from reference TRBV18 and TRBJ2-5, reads NAGVMQNPRHLVRRRGQEARLRCSPMKGHSHVYWYRQLPEEGLKFMVYLQKENIIDESGMPKERFSAEFPKEGPSILRIQQVVRGDSAAYFCASSARTGSEETQYFGPGTRLLVL.

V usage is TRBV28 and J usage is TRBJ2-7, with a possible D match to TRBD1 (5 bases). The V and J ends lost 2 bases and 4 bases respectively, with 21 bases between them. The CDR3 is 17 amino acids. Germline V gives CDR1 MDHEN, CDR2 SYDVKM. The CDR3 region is CASSLGNFRQKTYEQYF. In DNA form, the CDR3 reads TGTGCCAGCAGTTTAGGGAATTTTCGACAGAAAACTTACGAGCAGTACTTC.

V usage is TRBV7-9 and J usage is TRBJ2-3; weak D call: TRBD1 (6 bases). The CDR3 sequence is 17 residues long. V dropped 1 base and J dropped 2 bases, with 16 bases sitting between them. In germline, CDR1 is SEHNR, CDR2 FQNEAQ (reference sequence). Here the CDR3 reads CASSLGAGATLTDTQYF. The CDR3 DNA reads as TGTGCCAGCAGCTTAGGGGCAGGGGCAACACTCACAGATACGCAGTATTTT. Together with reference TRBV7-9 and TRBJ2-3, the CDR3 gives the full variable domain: DTGVSQNPRHKITKRGQNVTFRCDPISEHNRLYWYRQTLGQGPEFLTYFQNEAQLEKSRLLSDRFSAERPKGSFSTLEIQRTEQGDSAMYLCASSLGAGATLTDTQYFGPGTRLTVL.

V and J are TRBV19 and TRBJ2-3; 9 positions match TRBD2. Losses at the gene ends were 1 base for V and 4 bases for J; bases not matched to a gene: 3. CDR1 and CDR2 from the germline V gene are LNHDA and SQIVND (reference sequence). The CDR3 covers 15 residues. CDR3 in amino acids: CASSIGSGRPDTQYF. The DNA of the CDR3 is TGTGCCAGTAGTATAGGGAGCGGGAGGCCAGATACGCAGTATTTT.

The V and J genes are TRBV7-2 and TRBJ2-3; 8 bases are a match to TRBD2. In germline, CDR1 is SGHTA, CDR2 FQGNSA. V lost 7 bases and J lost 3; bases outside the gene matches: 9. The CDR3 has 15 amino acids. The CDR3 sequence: CASTLTRGGTDTQYF. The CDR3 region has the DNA TGTGCCAGCACCCTAACCCGGGGGGGGACAGATACGCAGTATTTT. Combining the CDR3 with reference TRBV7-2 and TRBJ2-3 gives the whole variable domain GAGVSQSPSNKVTEKGKDVELRCDPISGHTALYWYRQSLGQGLEFLIYFQGNSAPDKSGLPSDRFSAERTGGSVSTLTIQRTQQEDSAVYLCASTLTRGGTDTQYFGPGTRLTVL.

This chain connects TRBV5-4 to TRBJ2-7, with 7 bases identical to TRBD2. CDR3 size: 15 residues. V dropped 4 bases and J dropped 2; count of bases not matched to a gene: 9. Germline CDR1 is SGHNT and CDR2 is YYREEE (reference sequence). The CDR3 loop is CASSPLAGAAYEQYF. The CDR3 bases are TGTGCCAGCAGCCCTTTGGCGGGAGCGGCCTACGAGCAGTACTTC.

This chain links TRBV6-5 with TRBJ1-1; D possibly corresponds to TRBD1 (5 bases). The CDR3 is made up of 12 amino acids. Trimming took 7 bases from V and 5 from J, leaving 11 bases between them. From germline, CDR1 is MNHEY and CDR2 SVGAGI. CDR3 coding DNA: TGTGCCAGCACTGCGGGGGAAACTGAAGCTTTCTTT. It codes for CASTAGETEAFF.

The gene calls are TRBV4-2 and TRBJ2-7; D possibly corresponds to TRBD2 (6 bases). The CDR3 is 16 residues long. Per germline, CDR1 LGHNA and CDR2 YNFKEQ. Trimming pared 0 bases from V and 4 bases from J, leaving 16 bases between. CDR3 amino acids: CASSQEEGPLSYEQYF. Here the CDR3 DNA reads TGTGCCAGCAGCCAAGAGGAGGGTCCTCTCTCGTACGAGCAGTACTTC.

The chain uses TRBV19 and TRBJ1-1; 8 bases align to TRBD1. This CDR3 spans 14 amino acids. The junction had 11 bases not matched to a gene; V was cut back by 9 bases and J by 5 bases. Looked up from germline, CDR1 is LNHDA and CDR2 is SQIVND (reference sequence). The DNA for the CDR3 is TGTGCCAGCGGGGAACAGGGGGTGAGGACTGAAGCTTTCTTT. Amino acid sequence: CASGEQGVRTEAFF.